This TCR beta chain was captured by sequencing in a study of blood T cell repertoires in COVID-19. Whole-study context: Acute and convalescent COVID-19 samples came from the United States, Italy and Spain.

Per the authors' pipeline: Amplification of reference gene primers was used by the study to estimate nucleated cell counts. Sequencing used immunoSEQ multiplex PCR; TCRdb keeps in-frame clones, though not all of them. For V, J and clone size, that table is used; D and trimming come from the DNA. The data show 150,000 to 200,000 clones, with around 86% seen just once and 5.5% to 8.5% held by the top ten. The sequence came from a woman older than 75 in a cohort sampled during active or convalescent COVID-19. The specimen was peripheral blood.

CDR3 in amino acids: CAIRQFNANYGYTF. CDR3 coding DNA: TGTGCCATCCGACAGTTTAATGCTAACTATGGCTACACCTTC. The chain joins TRBV10-3 to TRBJ1-2; a possible D gene is TRBD1 (5 bases). The CDR3 is 14 residues long. CDR1 ENHRY and CDR2 SYGVKD come from the germline V gene. V gave up 8 bases and J gave up 0 bases, with 13 bases separating them.